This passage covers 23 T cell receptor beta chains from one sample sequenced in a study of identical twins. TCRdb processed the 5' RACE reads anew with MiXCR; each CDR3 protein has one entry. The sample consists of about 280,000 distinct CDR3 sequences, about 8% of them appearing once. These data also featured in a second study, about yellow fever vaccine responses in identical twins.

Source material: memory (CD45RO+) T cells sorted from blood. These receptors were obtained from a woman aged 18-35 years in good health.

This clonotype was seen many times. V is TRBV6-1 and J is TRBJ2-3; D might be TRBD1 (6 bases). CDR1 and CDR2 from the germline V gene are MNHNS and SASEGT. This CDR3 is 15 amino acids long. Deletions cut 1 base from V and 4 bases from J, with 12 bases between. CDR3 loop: CASSEETGRPDTQYF. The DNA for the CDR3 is TGTGCCAGCAGTGAAGAAACAGGGCGTCCAGATACGCAGTATTTT.

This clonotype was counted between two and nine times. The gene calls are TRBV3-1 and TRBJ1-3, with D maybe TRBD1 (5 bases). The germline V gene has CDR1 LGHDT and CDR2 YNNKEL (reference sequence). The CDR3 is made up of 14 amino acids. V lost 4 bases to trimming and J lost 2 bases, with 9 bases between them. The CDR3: CASSLPGAGNTIYF. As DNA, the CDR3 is TGTGCCAGCAGCCTCCCGGGGGCTGGAAACACCATATATTTT.

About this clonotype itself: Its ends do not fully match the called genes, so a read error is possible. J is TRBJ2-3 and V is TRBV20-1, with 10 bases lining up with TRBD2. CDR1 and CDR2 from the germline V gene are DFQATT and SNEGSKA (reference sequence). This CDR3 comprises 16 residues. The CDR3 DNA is TGCTGTGCTAGAGATTTTGGACTAGCGGGCACAGATACGCAGTATTTT. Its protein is CCARDFGLAGTDTQYF.

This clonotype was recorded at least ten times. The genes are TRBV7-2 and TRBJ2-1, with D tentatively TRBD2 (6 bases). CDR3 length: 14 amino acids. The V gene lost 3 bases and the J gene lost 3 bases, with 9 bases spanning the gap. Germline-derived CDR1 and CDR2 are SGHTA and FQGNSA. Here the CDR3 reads CASSFYGSYNEQFF. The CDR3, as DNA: TGTGCCAGCAGCTTTTACGGGAGCTACAATGAGCAGTTCTTC. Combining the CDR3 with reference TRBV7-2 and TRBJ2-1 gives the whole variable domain GAGVSQSPSNKVTEKGKDVELRCDPISGHTALYWYRQSLGQGLEFLIYFQGNSAPDKSGLPSDRFSAERTGGSVSTLTIQRTQQEDSAVYLCASSFYGSYNEQFFGPGTRLTVL.

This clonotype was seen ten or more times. The CDR3 spells CASTRAGGYLSSYNSPLHF. CDR3 nucleotides: TGTGCCAGCACCCGCGCAGGGGGATATCTTAGCTCCTATAATTCACCCCTCCACTTT. V gene TRBV4-2 combines with J gene TRBJ1-6, with 7 bases identical to TRBD1. Germline assignment: CDR1 LGHNA and CDR2 YNFKEQ. This CDR3 comprises 19 residues. After removal of 7 bases from V and 0 bases from J, the junction contained 15 bases not matched to a gene.

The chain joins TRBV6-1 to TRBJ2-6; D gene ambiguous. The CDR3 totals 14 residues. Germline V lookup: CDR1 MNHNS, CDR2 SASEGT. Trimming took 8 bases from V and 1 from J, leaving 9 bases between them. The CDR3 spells CASLSGSGANVLTF. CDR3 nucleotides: TGTGCCAGCCTAAGTGGATCTGGGGCCAACGTCCTGACTTTC.

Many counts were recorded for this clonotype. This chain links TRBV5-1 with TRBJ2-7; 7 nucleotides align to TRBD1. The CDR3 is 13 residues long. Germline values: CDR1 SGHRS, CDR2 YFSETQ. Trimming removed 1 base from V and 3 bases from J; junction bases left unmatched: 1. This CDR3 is CASSLPGGYEQYF. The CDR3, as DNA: TGCGCCAGCAGCTTGCCAGGGGGCTACGAGCAGTACTTC.

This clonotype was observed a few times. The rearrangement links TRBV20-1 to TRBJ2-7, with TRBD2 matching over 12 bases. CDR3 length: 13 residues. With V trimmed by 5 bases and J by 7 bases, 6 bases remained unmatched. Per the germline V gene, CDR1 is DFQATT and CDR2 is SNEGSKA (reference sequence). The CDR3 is CSARTSGTREQYF. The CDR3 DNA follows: TGCAGTGCTCGGACTAGCGGGACGCGGGAGCAGTACTTC.

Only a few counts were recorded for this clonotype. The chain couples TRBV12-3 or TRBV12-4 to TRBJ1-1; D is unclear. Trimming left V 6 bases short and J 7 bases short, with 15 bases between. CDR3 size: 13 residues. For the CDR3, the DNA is TGTGCCAGCAGATCAAGACACAGAATTGAAGCTTTCTTT. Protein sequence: CASRSRHRIEAFF.

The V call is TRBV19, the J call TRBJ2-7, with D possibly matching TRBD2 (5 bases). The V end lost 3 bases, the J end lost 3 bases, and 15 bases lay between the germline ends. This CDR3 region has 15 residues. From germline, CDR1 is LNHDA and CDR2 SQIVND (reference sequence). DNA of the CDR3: TGTGCCAGTAGTATCCCCCCAGTCCGGGACTACGAGCAGTACGTC. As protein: CASSIPPVRDYEQYV.

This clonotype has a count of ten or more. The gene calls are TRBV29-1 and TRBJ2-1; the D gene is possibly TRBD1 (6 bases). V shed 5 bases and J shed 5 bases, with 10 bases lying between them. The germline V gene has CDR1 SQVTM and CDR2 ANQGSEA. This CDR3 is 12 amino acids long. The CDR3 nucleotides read TGCAGCGTTCGGAGGACAGACAATGAGCAGTTCTTC. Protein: CSVRRTDNEQFF.

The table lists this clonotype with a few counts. The CDR3 is CASSLGPYRDSYEQYV. As DNA, the CDR3 is TGTGCCAGCAGCCTAGGTCCTTACAGAGACTCCTACGAGCAGTACGTC. The J gene is TRBJ2-7, the V gene TRBV5-5; D remains ambiguous. Germline CDR1 and CDR2: SGHKS and YYEKEE (reference sequence). CDR3 length: 16 residues. V lost 4 bases and J lost 0, with 17 bases in between.

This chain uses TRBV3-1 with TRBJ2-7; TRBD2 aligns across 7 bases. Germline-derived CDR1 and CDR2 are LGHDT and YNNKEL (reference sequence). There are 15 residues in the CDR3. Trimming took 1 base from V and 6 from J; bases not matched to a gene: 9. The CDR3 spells CASSQGAGIGGEQYV. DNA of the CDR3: TGTGCCAGCAGCCAAGGAGCGGGGATAGGTGGCGAGCAGTACGTC.

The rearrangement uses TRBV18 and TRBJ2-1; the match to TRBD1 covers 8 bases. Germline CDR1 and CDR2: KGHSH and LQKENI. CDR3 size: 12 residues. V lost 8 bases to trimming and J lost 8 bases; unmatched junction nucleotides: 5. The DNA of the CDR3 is TGTGCCAGCCGGACAGGGCAGGATGAGCAGTTCTTC. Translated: CASRTGQDEQFF.

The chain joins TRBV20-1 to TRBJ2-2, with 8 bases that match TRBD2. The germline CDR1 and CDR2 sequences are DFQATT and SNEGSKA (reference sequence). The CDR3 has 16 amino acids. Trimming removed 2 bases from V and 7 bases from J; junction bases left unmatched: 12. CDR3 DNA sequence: TGCAGTGCTAGATCGGGACTAGGGTCGAAGGGCGGGGAGCTGTTTTTT. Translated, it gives CSARSGLGSKGGELFF.

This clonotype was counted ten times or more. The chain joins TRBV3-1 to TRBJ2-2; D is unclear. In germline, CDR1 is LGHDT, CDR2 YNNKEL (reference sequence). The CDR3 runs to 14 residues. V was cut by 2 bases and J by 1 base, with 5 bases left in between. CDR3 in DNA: TGTGCCAGCAGCCAACAACGGAACACCGGGGAGCTGTTTTTT. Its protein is CASSQQRNTGELFF.

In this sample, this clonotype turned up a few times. The CDR3 region is CASSIDTYGDEQFF. In DNA, the CDR3 is TGTGCCAGCAGCATCGACACTTACGGGGATGAGCAGTTCTTC. The rearrangement joins TRBV11-2 to TRBJ2-1; TRBD2 might be the D (5 bases). CDR3 length equals 14 residues. In germline, CDR1 is SGHAT, CDR2 FQNNGV. V lost 5 bases and J 8 bases, leaving 16 bases between the germline ends.

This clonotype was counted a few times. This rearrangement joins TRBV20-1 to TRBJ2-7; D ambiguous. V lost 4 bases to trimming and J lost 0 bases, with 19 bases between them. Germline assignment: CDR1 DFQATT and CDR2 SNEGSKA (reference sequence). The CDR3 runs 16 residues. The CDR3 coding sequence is TGCAGTGCTAAGGACCAATACAGCACCGTCTCCTACGAGCAGTACGTC. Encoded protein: CSAKDQYSTVSYEQYV.

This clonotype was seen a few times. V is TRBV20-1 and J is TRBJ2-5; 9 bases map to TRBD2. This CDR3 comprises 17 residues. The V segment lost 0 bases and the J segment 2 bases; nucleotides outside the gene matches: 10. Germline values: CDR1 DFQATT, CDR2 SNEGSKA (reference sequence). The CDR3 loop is CSARDLSLAGGQETQYF. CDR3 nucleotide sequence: TGCAGTGCTAGAGATCTAAGTCTGGCGGGAGGGCAAGAGACCCAGTACTTC.

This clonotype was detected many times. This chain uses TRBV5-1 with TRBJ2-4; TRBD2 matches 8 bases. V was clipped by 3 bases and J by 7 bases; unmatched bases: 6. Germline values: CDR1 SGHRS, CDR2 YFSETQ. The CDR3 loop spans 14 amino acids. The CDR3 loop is CASSSGGAGNIQYF. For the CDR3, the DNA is TGCGCCAGCAGCTCCGGGGGGGCTGGGAACATTCAGTACTTC.

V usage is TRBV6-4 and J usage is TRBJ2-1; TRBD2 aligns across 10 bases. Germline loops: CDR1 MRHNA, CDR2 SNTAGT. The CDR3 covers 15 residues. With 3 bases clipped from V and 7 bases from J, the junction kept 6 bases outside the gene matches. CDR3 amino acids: CASSEHSGGMNEQFF. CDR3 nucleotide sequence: TGTGCCAGCAGTGAACATAGCGGGGGGATGAATGAGCAGTTCTTC.

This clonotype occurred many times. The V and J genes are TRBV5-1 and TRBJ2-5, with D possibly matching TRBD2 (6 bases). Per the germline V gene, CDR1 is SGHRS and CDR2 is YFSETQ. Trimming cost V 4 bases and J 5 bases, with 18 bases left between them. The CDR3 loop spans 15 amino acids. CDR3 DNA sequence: TGCGCCAGCAGCGGCGGTCCGAACCGGGAGGAGACCCAGTACTTC. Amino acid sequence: CASSGGPNREETQYF.

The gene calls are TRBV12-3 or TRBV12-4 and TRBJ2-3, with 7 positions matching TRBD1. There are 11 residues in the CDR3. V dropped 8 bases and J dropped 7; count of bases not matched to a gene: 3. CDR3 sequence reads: CASRQGYTQYF. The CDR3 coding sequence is TGTGCCAGCCGACAGGGCTATACGCAGTATTTT.